The next 6 T cell receptor beta chains were all read from a single sample in a study of beta chain features in type 1 diabetes. Findings of the study overall: TCRB CDR3 length was moderately but significantly reduced in all four CD4+ subsets of Type 1 diabetes patients.

Sequencing targeted expressed TCRB transcripts, as all isolated RNA had been reverse transcribed. Sequencing was performed with immunoSEQ multiplex PCR; in TCRdb, only in-frame clones are kept and a portion is missing. The table lists 600,000 to 700,000 clones, under 15% of them singletons. No antigen is known for these receptors. Sequenced input: naive CD4+ T cells from blood. The receptors here all came from a man under 40 with type 1 diabetes.

This clone was counted a single time. The chain joins TRBV28 to TRBJ1-4, with TRBD1 identical over 9 bases. The CDR3 is 16 residues long. The germline V gene has CDR1 MDHEN and CDR2 SYDVKM. V shed 5 bases and J 4 bases; nucleotides not matched to a gene: 8. The CDR3 nucleotides read TGTGCCAGCAGTATGGGACAGGGCCGGCGTAATGAAAAACTGTTTTTT. Its protein product is CASSMGQGRRNEKLFF.

A note on this clone: The identical CDR3 is also encoded by other nucleotide sequences in the sample. V is TRBV2 and J is TRBJ1-2; D gene ambiguous. This CDR3 spans 13 amino acids. The germline V gene has CDR1 SNHLY and CDR2 FYNNEI. V shed 0 bases and J shed 2 bases, with 4 bases lying between them. DNA for the CDR3: TGTGCCAGCAGTGAAGCAGGGAACTATGGCTACACCTTC. Translating gives CASSEAGNYGYTF.

The chain employs TRBV29-1 and TRBJ2-1; 8 nucleotides line up with TRBD2. Per the germline V gene, CDR1 is SQVTM and CDR2 is ANQGSEA. The junction had 17 bases not matched to a gene; V was cut back by 7 bases and J by 15 bases. CDR3 length: 13 amino acids. DNA of the CDR3: TGCAGCGCCGAGCGTTCGAGCGGGGGCCCAGGGTTCTTC. Residues: CSAERSSGGPGFF.

This clone was counted only a few times. Within the sample, other DNA sequences also encode this same CDR3. The chain has TRBV7-2 and TRBJ1-2; tentative D call: TRBD1 (5 bases). This CDR3 is 13 amino acids long. Germline V gene lookup returns CDR1 SGHTA and CDR2 FQGNSA. Trimming took off 6 bases at V and 1 base at J, with 9 bases between the two ends. The DNA for the CDR3 is TGTGCCAGCAGTCCTGACAGTAACTATGGCTACACCTTC. Translated: CASSPDSNYGYTF.

This clone was seen a handful of times. At one boundary the junction diverges from the germline segment, which might be a read error. V and J are TRBV19 and TRBJ1-4, with 8 nucleotides matching TRBD1. The CDR3 runs to 12 residues. Germline-derived CDR1 and CDR2 are LNHDA and SQIVND (reference sequence). CDR3 loop: CASSTRQGSVHF. Here the CDR3 DNA reads TGTGCCAGTAGTACCAGACAGGGGTCGGTCCATTTT.

Regarding this clone: This CDR3 is also generated by other DNA sequences in the sample. CDR3: CASSVALESSGANVLTF. CDR3 bases: TGTGCCAGCAGCGTAGCTCTCGAGAGCTCTGGGGCCAACGTCCTGACTTTC. V is TRBV9 and J is TRBJ2-6; D unclear. The V and J ends lost 0 bases and 0 bases respectively, with 10 bases between them. Germline CDR1 reads SGDLS; CDR2 reads YYNGEE. The CDR3 has 17 amino acids.